This T cell receptor (beta chain) was profiled in a study of cytomegalovirus exposure and HLA in healthy donors. Whole-study findings and limits: Analysis was carried out at a later point, and it linked a missense DCLRE1C variant to TCR beta V- and J-gene trimming.

V shed 6 bases, J shed 7 bases, and the junction held 8 bases outside the gene matches. There are 14 residues in the CDR3. The germline V gene has CDR1 MNHNS and CDR2 SASEGT. As to this clone: Its antigen is not known.

PCR used 60 Vbeta primers and 13 Jbeta primers. Assay used: immunoSEQ multiplex PCR; TCRdb lists only in-frame clones, some missing. The sample holds around 130,000 clones, 82% seen once. This chain links TRBV6-1 with TRBJ2-2; 7 nucleotides line up with TRBD1. Sequenced input: PBMCs. The TCR was taken from a male donor in good health and CMV-seropositive. The CDR3: CASRRQGPYGELFF. CDR3 DNA: TGTGCCAGCAGGAGACAGGGCCCTTACGGGGAGCTGTTTTTT.